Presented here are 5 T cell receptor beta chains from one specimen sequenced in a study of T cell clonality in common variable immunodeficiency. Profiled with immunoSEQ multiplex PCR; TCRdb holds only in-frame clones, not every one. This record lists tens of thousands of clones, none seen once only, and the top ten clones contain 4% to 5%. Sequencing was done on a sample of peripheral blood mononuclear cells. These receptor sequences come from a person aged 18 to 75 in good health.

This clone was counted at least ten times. Here the CDR3 reads CASARGQGSYEQYF. CDR3 bases read: TGTGCCAGCGCGCGGGGACAGGGGAGTTACGAG. The chain carries TRBV19 and TRBJ2-7, with 10 bases identical to TRBD1. The CDR3 is cut off 3 residues early in the read; its end comes from the germline J gene. CDR1 is LNHDA and CDR2 is SQIVND in the germline V gene (reference sequence). There are 14 residues in the CDR3. V shed 9 bases, J shed 4 bases, and the junction held 9 bases outside the gene matches. Combining the CDR3 with reference TRBV19 and TRBJ2-7 gives the whole variable domain DGGITQSPKYLFRKEGQNVTLSCEQNLNHDAMYWYRQDPGQGLRLIYYSQIVNDFQKGDIAEGYSVSREKKESFPLTVTSAQKNPTAFYLCASARGQGSYEQYFGPGTRLTVT.

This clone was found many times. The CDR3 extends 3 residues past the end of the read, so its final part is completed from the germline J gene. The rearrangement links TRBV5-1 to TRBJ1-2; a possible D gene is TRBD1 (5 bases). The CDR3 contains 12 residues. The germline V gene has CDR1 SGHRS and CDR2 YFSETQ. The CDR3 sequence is CASSPGNYGYTF. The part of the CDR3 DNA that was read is TGCGCCAGCAGCCCAGGGAATTACGGC.

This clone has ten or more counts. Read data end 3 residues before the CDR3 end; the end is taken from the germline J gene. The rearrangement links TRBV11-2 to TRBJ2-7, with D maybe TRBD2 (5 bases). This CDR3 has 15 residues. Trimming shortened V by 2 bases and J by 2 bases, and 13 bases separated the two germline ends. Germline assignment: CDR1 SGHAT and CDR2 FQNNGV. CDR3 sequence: CASSLPAATTYEQYF. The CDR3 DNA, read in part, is TGTGCCAGCAGCTTACCAGCGGCAACCACCTACGAG.

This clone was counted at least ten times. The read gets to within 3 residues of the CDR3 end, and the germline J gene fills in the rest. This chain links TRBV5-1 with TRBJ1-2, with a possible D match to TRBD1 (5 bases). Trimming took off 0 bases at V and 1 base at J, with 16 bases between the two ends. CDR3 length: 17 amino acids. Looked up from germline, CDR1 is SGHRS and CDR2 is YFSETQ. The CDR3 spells CASSLVEGASYNYGYTF. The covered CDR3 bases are TGCGCCAGCAGCTTGGTGGAAGGGGCCTCCTATAACTATGGC.

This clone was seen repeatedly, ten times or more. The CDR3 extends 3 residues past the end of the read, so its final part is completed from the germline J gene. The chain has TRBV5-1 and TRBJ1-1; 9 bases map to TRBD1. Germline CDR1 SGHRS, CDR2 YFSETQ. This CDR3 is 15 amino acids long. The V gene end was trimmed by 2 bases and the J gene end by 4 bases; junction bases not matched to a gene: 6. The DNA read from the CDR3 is TGCGCCAGCAGCTTACCCGGGACAGGGTTCACTGAA. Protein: CASSLPGTGFTE. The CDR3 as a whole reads CASSLPGTGFTEAFF.